The 15 T cell receptor beta chains given below trace back to one sample, sequenced in a study of Graves' ophthalmopathy and Graves' hyperthyroidism. Using RNA transcripts, the TCR beta CDR3 regions were amplified. The first-round RT-PCR employed HTBI primers together with the Qiagen OneStep RT-PCR kit. A multiplex PCR was then performed as the second round. TCRdb fed the multiplex PCR reads into MiXCR, producing one record per CDR3 protein. There are about 400,000 distinct CDR3 sequences in the sample; 15% to 20% occur only once, and 1.5% to 2% lies in the top ten. The source material was peripheral blood. The origin of the receptors is a woman under 30 with Graves' ophthalmopathy.

This clonotype came up many times. The V gene is TRBV5-1, the J gene TRBJ2-3; the D gene is possibly TRBD1 (6 bases). CDR3 length equals 14 residues. CDR1 is SGHRS, CDR2 YFSETQ, per germline. Trimming left V 3 bases short and J 2 bases short, with 10 bases between. The CDR3 region is CASSYRTVTDTQYF. The CDR3 DNA sequence: TGCGCCAGCAGCTACCGGACAGTCACAGATACGCAGTATTTT.

This rearrangement joins TRBV28 to TRBJ2-2; 14 bases agree with TRBD2. The CDR3 totals 15 residues. J gave up 6 bases and V 6 bases, and 3 bases lay outside the gene matches. CDR1 is MDHEN and CDR2 is SYDVKM in the germline V gene. In DNA form, the CDR3 reads TGTGCCAGCAGACCGGGACTAGCGGGAGCCGGGGAGCTGTTTTTT. Its translation: CASRPGLAGAGELFF. Full variable domain (outside the CDR3, taken from reference TRBV28 and TRBJ2-2): DVKVTQSSRYLVKRTGEKVFLECVQDMDHENMFWYRQDPGLGLRLIYFSYDVKMKEKGDIPEGYSVSREKKERFSLILESASTNQTSMYLCASRPGLAGAGELFFGEGSRLTVL.

The J gene is TRBJ2-7, the V gene TRBV20-1; D is perhaps TRBD2 (6 bases). Germline V gives CDR1 DFQATT, CDR2 SNEGSKA (reference sequence). Trimming left V 5 bases short and J 5 bases short, with 16 bases between. The CDR3 totals 13 residues. The DNA for the CDR3 is TGCAGTGCTTCCCCGGGACTCTGGAACGAGCAGTACTTC. Amino acids: CSASPGLWNEQYF.

This clonotype came up many times. This chain connects TRBV6-1 to TRBJ2-5; 9 nucleotides match TRBD2. The CDR3 contains 15 residues. V lost 7 bases and J lost 2; bases outside the gene matches: 8. CDR1 and CDR2 from the germline V gene are MNHNS and SASEGT. CDR3 bases: TGTGCCAGCAAAGCATCTAGCGGGATTCAAGAGACCCAGTACTTC. Translation gives CASKASSGIQETQYF.

This clonotype was seen at least ten times. The rearrangement links TRBV29-1 to TRBJ2-5; 10 nucleotides line up with TRBD2. The CDR3 is 17 residues long. CDR1 SQVTM and CDR2 ANQGSEA come from the germline V gene. Unmatched junction bases numbered 14, after V lost 3 bases and J lost 4 bases. Here the CDR3 reads CSVDGSAVLAGRETQYF. DNA of the CDR3: TGCAGCGTTGATGGTTCGGCAGTACTAGCGGGAAGAGAGACCCAGTACTTC.

The chain combines TRBV7-3 with TRBJ2-5; maybe TRBD2 (5 bases). The CDR3 has 13 residues. Trimming shortened V by 8 bases and J by 3 bases, and 13 bases separated the two germline ends. Germline V gives CDR1 SGHTA, CDR2 FQGTGA. CDR3 bases: TGTGCCAGCTCACCGGAGGAGGAAGAGACCCAGTACTTC. It codes for CASSPEEEETQYF. The variable domain in full, completed from reference TRBV7-3 and TRBJ2-5, reads GAGVSQTPSNKVTEKGKYVELRCDPISGHTALYWYRQSLGQGPEFLIYFQGTGAADDSGLPNDRFFAVRPEGSVSTLKIQRTERGDSAVYLCASSPEEEETQYFGPGTRLLVL.

This clonotype was detected many times. The chain has TRBV20-1 and TRBJ2-7, with 9 bases matching TRBD2. The CDR3 consists of 18 residues. Unmatched junction bases numbered 17, after V lost 5 bases and J lost 0 bases. Germline-derived CDR1 and CDR2 are DFQATT and SNEGSKA (reference sequence). CDR3 region: CSASSYKILAGSSYEQYF. CDR3 nucleotide sequence: TGCAGTGCTTCCAGCTACAAAATTCTAGCGGGGAGCTCCTACGAGCAGTACTTC.

This clonotype showed up many times. The rearrangement joins TRBV6-5 to TRBJ2-7, with D possibly TRBD2 on 5 matching bases. The V and J ends lost 4 bases and 0 bases respectively, with 13 bases between them. The germline CDR1 and CDR2 sequences are MNHEY and SVGAGI. CDR3 length equals 15 residues. The CDR3 reads CASSLSGISSYEQYF. As DNA, the CDR3 is TGTGCCAGCAGTTTATCCGGGATCTCCTCCTACGAGCAGTACTTC.

The rearrangement joins TRBV12-5 to TRBJ2-5, with D tentatively TRBD1 or TRBD2 (5 bases each). The germline V gene encodes CDR1 LGHNT and CDR2 FRNRAP. Trimming took 3 bases from V and 4 from J, leaving 9 bases between them. This CDR3 region has 13 residues. The CDR3 loop is CASGLGTIETQYF. The CDR3 DNA reads as TGTGCTAGTGGTTTAGGGACCATAGAGACCCAGTACTTC. Combining the CDR3 with reference TRBV12-5 and TRBJ2-5 gives the whole variable domain DARVTQTPRHKVTEMGQEVTMRCQPILGHNTVFWYRQTMMQGLELLAYFRNRAPLDDSGMPKDRFSAEMPDATLATLKIQPSEPRDSAVYFCASGLGTIETQYFGPGTRLLVL.

This clonotype showed up many times. The chain uses TRBV5-1 and TRBJ2-2; perhaps TRBD2 as D (5 bases). V was shortened by 0 bases and J by 7 bases, with 13 bases between the two germline ends. This CDR3 has 15 residues. Germline V gives CDR1 SGHRS, CDR2 YFSETQ. The CDR3 region has the DNA TGCGCCAGCAGCTTGGCCCGCAGCGCGGGCGGGGAGCTGTTTTTT. As protein: CASSLARSAGGELFF.

This clonotype has a count of ten or more. This chain uses TRBV25-1 with TRBJ1-1, with a possible D match to TRBD1 (5 bases). Per the germline V gene, CDR1 is MGHDK and CDR2 is SYGVNS. Trimming removed 1 base from V and 2 bases from J, with 8 bases in between. The CDR3 contains 14 residues. DNA of the CDR3: TGTGCCAGCAGTGAATCCGACAGAAACACTGAAGCTTTCTTT. Translating gives CASSESDRNTEAFF.

This clonotype was counted many times. The chain joins TRBV7-2 to TRBJ2-5; 9 bases are a match to TRBD1. The CDR3 totals 15 residues. V shed 5 bases, J shed 4 bases, and the junction held 8 bases outside the gene matches. The germline gives CDR1 SGHTA, CDR2 FQGNSA. The CDR3 region is CASSSDRGVLETQYF. CDR3 DNA: TGTGCCAGCAGCAGCGACAGGGGGGTACTAGAGACCCAGTACTTC.

This clonotype was observed many times. The gene calls are TRBV29-1 and TRBJ2-5, with D tentatively TRBD1 (5 bases). The CDR3 runs 11 residues. The germline gives CDR1 SQVTM, CDR2 ANQGSEA. The CDR3 sequence: CTGALGETQYF. The CDR3 DNA reads TGCACTGGGGCCCTGGGGGAGACCCAGTACTTC.

In this sample, this clonotype turned up many times. The rearrangement uses TRBV10-3 and TRBJ1-2, with D possibly matching TRBD1 (6 bases). V lost 0 bases, J lost 1 base, and 12 bases lay in between. The CDR3 extends over 16 amino acids. Germline V gene data show CDR1 as ENHRY and CDR2 as SYGVKD. CDR3 DNA sequence: TGTGCCATCAGTGAGTCTGGGGACACCATTAACTATGGCTACACCTTC. Its protein product is CAISESGDTINYGYTF.

The table lists this clonotype with a few counts. The chain couples TRBV6-1 to TRBJ1-1; TRBD1 matches at 7 bases. The CDR3 totals 14 residues. V was pared by 5 bases and J by 3 bases, with 6 bases of the junction left unmatched. Germline CDR1 MNHNS, CDR2 SASEGT. CDR3 residues: CASSRQGRDTEAFF. The CDR3 coding sequence is TGTGCCAGCAGTCGACAGGGAAGAGACACTGAAGCTTTCTTT.